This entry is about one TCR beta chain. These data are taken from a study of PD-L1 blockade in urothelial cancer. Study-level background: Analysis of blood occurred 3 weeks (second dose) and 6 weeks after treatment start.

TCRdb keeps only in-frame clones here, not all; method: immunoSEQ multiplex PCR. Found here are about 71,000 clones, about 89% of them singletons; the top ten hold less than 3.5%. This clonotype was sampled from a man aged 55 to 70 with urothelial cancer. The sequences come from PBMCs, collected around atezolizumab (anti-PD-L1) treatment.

Written as DNA, the CDR3 is TGTGCCAGCAGCTTGGGGGGGACCTACGAGCAGTACTTC. It is translated as CASSLGGTYEQYF. V is TRBV7-9 and J is TRBJ2-7; 7 nucleotides agree with TRBD2. The CDR3 extends over 13 amino acids. Per germline, CDR1 SEHNR and CDR2 FQNEAQ (reference sequence). Trimming took 3 bases from V and 2 from J; bases not matched to a gene: 1.